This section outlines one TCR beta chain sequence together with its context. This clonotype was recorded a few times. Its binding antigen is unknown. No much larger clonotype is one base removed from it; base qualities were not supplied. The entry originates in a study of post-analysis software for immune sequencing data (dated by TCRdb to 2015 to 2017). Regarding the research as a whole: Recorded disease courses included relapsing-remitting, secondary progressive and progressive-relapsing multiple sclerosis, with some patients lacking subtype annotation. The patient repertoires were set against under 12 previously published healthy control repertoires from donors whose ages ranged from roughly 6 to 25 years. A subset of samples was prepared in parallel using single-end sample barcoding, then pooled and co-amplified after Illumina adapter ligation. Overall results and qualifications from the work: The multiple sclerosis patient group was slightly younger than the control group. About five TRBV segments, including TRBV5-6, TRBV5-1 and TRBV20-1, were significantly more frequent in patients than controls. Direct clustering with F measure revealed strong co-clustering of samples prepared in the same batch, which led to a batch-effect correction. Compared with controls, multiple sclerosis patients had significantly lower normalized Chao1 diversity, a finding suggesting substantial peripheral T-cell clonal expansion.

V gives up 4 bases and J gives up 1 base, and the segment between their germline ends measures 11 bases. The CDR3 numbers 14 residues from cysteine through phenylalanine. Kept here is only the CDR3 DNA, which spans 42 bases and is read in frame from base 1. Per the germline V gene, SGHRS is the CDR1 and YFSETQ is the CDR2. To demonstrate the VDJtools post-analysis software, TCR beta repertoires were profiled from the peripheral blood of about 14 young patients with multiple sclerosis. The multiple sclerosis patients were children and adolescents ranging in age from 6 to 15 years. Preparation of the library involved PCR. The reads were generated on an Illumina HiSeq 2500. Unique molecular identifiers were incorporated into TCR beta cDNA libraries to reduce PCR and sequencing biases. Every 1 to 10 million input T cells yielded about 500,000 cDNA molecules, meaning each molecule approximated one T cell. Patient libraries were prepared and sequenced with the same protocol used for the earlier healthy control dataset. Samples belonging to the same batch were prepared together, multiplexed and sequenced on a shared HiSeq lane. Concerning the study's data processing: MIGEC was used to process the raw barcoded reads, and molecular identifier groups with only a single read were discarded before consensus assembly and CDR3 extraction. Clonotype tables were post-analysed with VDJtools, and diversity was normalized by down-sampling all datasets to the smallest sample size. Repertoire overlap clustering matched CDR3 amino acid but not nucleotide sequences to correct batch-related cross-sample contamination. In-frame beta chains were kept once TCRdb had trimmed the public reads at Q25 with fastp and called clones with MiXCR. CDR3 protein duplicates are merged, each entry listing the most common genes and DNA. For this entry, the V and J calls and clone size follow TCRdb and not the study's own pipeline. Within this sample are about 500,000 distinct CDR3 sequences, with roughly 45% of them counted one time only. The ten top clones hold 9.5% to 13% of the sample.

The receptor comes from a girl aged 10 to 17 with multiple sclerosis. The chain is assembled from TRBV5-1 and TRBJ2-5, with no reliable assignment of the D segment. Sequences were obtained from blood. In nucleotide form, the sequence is TGCGCCAGCAGCCTGGACGTCACCCAAGAGACCCAGTACTTC. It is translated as CASSLDVTQETQYF.